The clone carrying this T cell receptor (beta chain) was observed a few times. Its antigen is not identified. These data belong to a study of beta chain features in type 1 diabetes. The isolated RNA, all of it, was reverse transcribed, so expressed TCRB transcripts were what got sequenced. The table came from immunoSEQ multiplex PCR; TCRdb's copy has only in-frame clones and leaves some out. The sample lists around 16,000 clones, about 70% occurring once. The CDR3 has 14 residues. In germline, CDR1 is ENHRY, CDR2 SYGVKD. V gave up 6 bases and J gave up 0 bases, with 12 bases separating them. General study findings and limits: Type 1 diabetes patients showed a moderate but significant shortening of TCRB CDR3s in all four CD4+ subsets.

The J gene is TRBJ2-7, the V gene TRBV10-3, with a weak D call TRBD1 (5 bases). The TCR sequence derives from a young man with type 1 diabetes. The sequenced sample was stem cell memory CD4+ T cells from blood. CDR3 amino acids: CAISRVGSSYEQYF. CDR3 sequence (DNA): TGTGCCATCAGCAGGGTCGGAAGCTCCTACGAGCAGTACTTC.